This T cell receptor beta chain was retrieved from a study of cytomegalovirus exposure and HLA in healthy donors. Study-wide points: Immune exposure data for these donors was limited to CMV serostatus. Within an earlier analysis, most TCR beta V segments proved productive either about 90% or about 30% of the time. Listed as cytomegalovirus-associated were about 160 TCR beta chains. Researchers reported from a later analysis that most CMV-associated TCR beta chains appeared HLA-restricted.

V was clipped by 3 bases and J by 3 bases, with 16 bases between them. Germline assignment: CDR1 SGHNT and CDR2 YYREEE (reference sequence). This CDR3 region has 16 residues. The PCR ran on 60 Vbeta and 13 Jbeta primers. Assay: immunoSEQ multiplex PCR; the TCRdb copy retains only in-frame clones and omits some. The table lists 45,000 to 75,000 clones, 70% of them singletons, with 15% to 20% in the top ten. This clone was seen a handful of times. Antigen specificity is unknown. Sequenced: PBMCs. This receptor was taken from a woman aged 55-70 years in good health and CMV-seropositive. The chain has TRBV5-4 and TRBJ2-1; a weak D match, TRBD2 (5 bases). The CDR3 spells CASSSYTTADYNEQFF. In DNA, the CDR3 is TGTGCCAGCAGCTCGTACACAACAGCGGACTACAATGAGCAGTTCTTC.